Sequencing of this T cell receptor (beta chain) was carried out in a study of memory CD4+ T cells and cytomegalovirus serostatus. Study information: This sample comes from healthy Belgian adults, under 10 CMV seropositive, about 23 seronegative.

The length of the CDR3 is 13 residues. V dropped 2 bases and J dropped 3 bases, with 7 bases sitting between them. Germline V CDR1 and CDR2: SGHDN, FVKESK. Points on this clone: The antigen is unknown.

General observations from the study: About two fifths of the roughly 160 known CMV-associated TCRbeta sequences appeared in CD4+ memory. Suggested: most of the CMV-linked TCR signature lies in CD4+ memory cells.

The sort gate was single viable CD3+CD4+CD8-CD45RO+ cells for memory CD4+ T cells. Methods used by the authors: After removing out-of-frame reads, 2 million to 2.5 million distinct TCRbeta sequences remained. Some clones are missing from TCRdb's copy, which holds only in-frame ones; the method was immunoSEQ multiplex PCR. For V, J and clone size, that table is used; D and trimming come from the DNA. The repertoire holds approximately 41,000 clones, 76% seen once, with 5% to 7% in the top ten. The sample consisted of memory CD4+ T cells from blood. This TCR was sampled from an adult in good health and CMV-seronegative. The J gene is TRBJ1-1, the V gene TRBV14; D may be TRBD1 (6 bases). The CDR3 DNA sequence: TGTGCCAGCAGCCAATACAGGGACACTGAAGCTTTCTTT. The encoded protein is CASSQYRDTEAFF. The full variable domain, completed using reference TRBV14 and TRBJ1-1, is EAGVTQFPSHSVIEKGQTVTLRCDPISGHDNLYWYRRVMGKEIKFLLHFVKESKQDESGMPNNRFLAERTGGTYSTLKVQPAELEDSGVYFCASSQYRDTEAFFGQGTRLTVV.